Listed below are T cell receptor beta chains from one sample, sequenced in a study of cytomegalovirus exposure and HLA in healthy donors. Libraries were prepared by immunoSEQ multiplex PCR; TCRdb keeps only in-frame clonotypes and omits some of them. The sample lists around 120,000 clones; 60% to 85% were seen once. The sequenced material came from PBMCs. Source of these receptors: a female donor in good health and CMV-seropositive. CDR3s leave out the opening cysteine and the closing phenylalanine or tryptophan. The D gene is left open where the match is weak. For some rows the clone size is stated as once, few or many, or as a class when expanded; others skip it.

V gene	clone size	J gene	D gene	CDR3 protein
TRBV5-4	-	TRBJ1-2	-	ASSGGGRDPFGYT
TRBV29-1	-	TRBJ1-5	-	SVLGSGPLTTYSNQPQH
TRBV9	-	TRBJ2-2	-	ASSVDLLNTGELF
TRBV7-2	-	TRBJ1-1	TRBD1	ASIRGRGNTEAF
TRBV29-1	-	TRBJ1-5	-	SVAGGSNQPQH
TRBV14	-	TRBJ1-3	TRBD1	ASSQYRGRNGNTIY
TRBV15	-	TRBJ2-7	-	ATSGEQDYEQY
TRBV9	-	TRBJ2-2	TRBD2	AGSISGDGELF
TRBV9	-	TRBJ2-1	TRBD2	ASSVGLGTSGNEQF
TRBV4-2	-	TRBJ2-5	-	ASSPRLLGETQY
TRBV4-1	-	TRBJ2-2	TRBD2	ASSAPGLAGAAGELF
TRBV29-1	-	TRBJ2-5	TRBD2	SVEGLVETQY
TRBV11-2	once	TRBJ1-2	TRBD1	ASSLDRLGTGNYGYT
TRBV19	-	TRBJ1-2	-	ASNPGWSDGYT
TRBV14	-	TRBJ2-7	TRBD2	ASSHRTSGTHEQY
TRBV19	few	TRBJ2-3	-	ASSTQLKGTDTQY
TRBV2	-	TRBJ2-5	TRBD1	ASRLTGGFETQY
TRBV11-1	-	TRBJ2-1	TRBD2	ASSLAGGSYNEQF
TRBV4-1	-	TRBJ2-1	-	ASSQAPWDGSSEQF
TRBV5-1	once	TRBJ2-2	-	ASSLRAANTGELF
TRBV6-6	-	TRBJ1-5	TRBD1	ASSGQGAGQPQH
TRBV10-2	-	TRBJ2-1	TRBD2	ASSRLAVSYNEQF